These 27 T cell receptor beta chains share one sample of origin, sequenced in a study of Ad26.COV2.S vaccination and SARS-CoV-2 variants. The treatment is: about 20 received Ad26.COV2.S at low or high dose, single or two shots; five or six received placebo; per-sample allocation not given. Collection of samples fell on day 63 after the first vaccine or placebo injection. Some clones are missing from TCRdb's copy, which holds only in-frame ones; the method was immunoSEQ multiplex PCR. The table lists 510,000 or so clones, roughly 85% of them singletons. The sample consisted of peripheral blood, taken in a trial of Ad26.COV2.S vaccine versus placebo. These receptors all stem from a person aged 18-65 years who received the Ad26.COV2.S COVID-19 vaccine or a placebo.

The V gene is TRBV28, the J gene TRBJ2-2; 9 nucleotides align to TRBD1. The CDR3 covers 19 residues. The trim removed 6 bases at V and 0 bases at J, leaving 14 bases unmatched. Germline values: CDR1 MDHEN, CDR2 SYDVKM. This CDR3 is CASRRQGVYSGSNTGELFF. CDR3 in DNA: TGTGCCAGCAGACGACAGGGGGTATATAGCGGCTCGAACACCGGGGAGCTGTTTTTT.

The CDR3 sequence: CASHPTSGRYEQFF. The CDR3 DNA is TGTGCCAGCCACCCGACTAGCGGACGGTATGAGCAGTTCTTC. The chain joins TRBV9 to TRBJ2-1, with 9 bases identical to TRBD2. The germline V gene has CDR1 SGDLS and CDR2 YYNGEE. This CDR3 contains 14 residues. V was pared by 7 bases and J by 8 bases, with 10 bases of the junction left unmatched. The variable domain in full, with the rest retrieved from reference TRBV9 and TRBJ2-1, is DSGVTQTPKHLITATGQRVTLRCSPRSGDLSVYWYQQSLDQGLQFLIQYYNGEERAKGNILERFSAQQFPDLHSELNLSSLELGDSALYFCASHPTSGRYEQFFGPGTRLTVL.

The rearrangement links TRBV7-2 to TRBJ2-5; a weak D match, TRBD2 (5 bases). CDR3 length: 14 amino acids. Germline V gives CDR1 SGHTA, CDR2 FQGNSA. Trimming removed 3 bases at V and 7 bases at J, with 15 bases between. The CDR3 here is CASSFRDNPRTQYF. The CDR3 nucleotides are TGTGCCAGCAGCTTCCGGGATAACCCCCGGACCCAGTACTTC.

This chain joins TRBV25-1 and TRBJ2-6; D remains ambiguous. CDR1 and CDR2 from the germline V gene are MGHDK and SYGVNS. V gave up 2 bases and J gave up 0 bases, with 8 bases separating them. This CDR3 region has 16 residues. The CDR3 reads CASSEIRISGANVLTF. The CDR3 region has the DNA TGTGCCAGCAGTGAAATTAGGATCTCTGGGGCCAACGTCCTGACTTTC. The full variable domain, in which reference TRBV25-1 and TRBJ2-6 provide the parts outside the CDR3, is EADIYQTPRYLVIGTGKKITLECSQTMGHDKMYWYQQDPGMELHLIHYSYGVNSTEKGDLSSESTVSRIRTEHFPLTLESARPSHTSQYLCASSEIRISGANVLTFGAGSRLTVL.

The rearrangement uses TRBV5-1 and TRBJ2-3; D call uncertain. The ends were cut back, 4 bases at V and 2 bases at J, with 14 bases in the middle. Germline CDR1 is SGHRS and CDR2 is YFSETQ. CDR3 size: 15 residues. The CDR3 region has the DNA TGCGCCAGCAGCCCAGAGGCCAGCTTCACAGATACGCAGTATTTT. Encoded protein: CASSPEASFTDTQYF. Complete variable domain (other parts from reference TRBV5-1 and TRBJ2-3): KAGVTQTPRYLIKTRGQQVTLSCSPISGHRSVSWYQQTPGQGLQFLFEYFSETQRNKGNFPGRFSGRQFSNSRSEMNVSTLELGDSALYLCASSPEASFTDTQYFGPGTRLTVL.

The rearrangement joins TRBV3-1 (or the pseudogene TRBV3-2) to TRBJ2-6; TRBD1 matches 9 bases. Germline V gene lookup returns CDR1 LGHDT and CDR2 YNNKEL (reference sequence). J gave up 0 bases and V 7 bases, and 4 bases lay outside the gene matches. This CDR3 contains 16 residues. DNA of the CDR3: TGTGCCAGCACCCGGGACAGGGACTCTGGGGCCAACGTCCTGACTTTC. Translation gives CASTRDRDSGANVLTF.

The CDR3 nucleotides are TGTGCCAGTAGTAGCCTCCGCGGTACTGAAGCTTTCTTT. It encodes CASSSLRGTEAFF. The gene calls are TRBV19 and TRBJ1-1; no reliable D call. The V gene's germline CDR1 is LNHDA and CDR2 SQIVND (reference sequence). V was clipped by 4 bases and J by 5 bases, with 11 bases between them. The CDR3 extends over 13 amino acids. The full variable domain, its missing parts supplied by reference TRBV19 and TRBJ1-1, is DGGITQSPKYLFRKEGQNVTLSCEQNLNHDAMYWYRQDPGQGLRLIYYSQIVNDFQKGDIAEGYSVSREKKESFPLTVTSAQKNPTAFYLCASSSLRGTEAFFGQGTRLTVV.

This sequence joins TRBV5-1 and TRBJ2-7, with D maybe TRBD1 (5 bases). V lost 0 bases and J lost 3, with 13 bases in between. The germline gives CDR1 SGHRS, CDR2 YFSETQ. The CDR3 runs 15 residues. CDR3 nucleotides: TGCGCCAGCAGCTTGGAAGTATCCAGGGACTACGAGCAGTACTTC. Residues: CASSLEVSRDYEQYF.

This sequence joins TRBV9 and TRBJ2-7, with 10 bases aligning to TRBD2. CDR3 length: 15 amino acids. Germline loops: CDR1 SGDLS, CDR2 YYNGEE. V dropped 4 bases and J dropped 5; count of bases not matched to a gene: 9. The CDR3, as DNA: TGTGCCAGCAGCCCCCGTCTAGCGGGAGAGAACGAGCAGTACTTC. This translates into CASSPRLAGENEQYF. Filled out from reference TRBV9 and TRBJ2-7, the complete variable domain reads DSGVTQTPKHLITATGQRVTLRCSPRSGDLSVYWYQQSLDQGLQFLIQYYNGEERAKGNILERFSAQQFPDLHSELNLSSLELGDSALYFCASSPRLAGENEQYFGPGTRLTVT.

This sequence joins TRBV5-5 and TRBJ1-1, with TRBD1 matching 12 bases. Germline-derived CDR1 and CDR2 are SGHKS and YYEKEE (reference sequence). The CDR3 spans 16 residues. The V gene end was trimmed by 2 bases and the J gene end by 4 bases; junction bases not matched to a gene: 6. The CDR3 is CASSLGTGGKGTEAFF. The CDR3 DNA is TGTGCCAGCAGCTTAGGGACAGGGGGCAAAGGCACTGAAGCTTTCTTT.

The chain couples TRBV19 to TRBJ2-2; 9 bases match TRBD1. V shed 3 bases, J shed 6 bases, and the junction held 5 bases outside the gene matches. The CDR3 totals 15 residues. Germline-derived CDR1 and CDR2 are LNHDA and SQIVND (reference sequence). The CDR3 bases are TGTGCCAGTAGTATTATGACAGGGGGGTCCGGGGAGCTGTTTTTT. Translation: CASSIMTGGSGELFF.

The gene calls are TRBV5-1 and TRBJ2-1; 7 nucleotides match TRBD1. The CDR3 covers 13 residues. The V segment lost 0 bases and the J segment 8 bases; nucleotides outside the gene matches: 2. Germline CDR1 reads SGHRS; CDR2 reads YFSETQ. CDR3 loop: CASSLEGADEQFF. In DNA form, the CDR3 reads TGCGCCAGCAGCTTGGAGGGGGCCGATGAGCAGTTCTTC.

V is TRBV28 and J is TRBJ2-3, with a possible D match to TRBD2 (6 bases). The germline V gene encodes CDR1 MDHEN and CDR2 SYDVKM. CDR3 length: 14 residues. V was shortened by 2 bases and J by 6 bases, with 12 bases between the two germline ends. In nucleotides, the CDR3 is TGTGCCAGCAGTTTAACTAGCCTCCAGGATACGCAGTATTTT. Translated: CASSLTSLQDTQYF.

V is TRBV19 and J is TRBJ2-7; D may be TRBD1 or TRBD2 (5 bases each). This CDR3 contains 15 residues. Between the trimmed V and J ends, which lost 5 bases and 1 base, there was a span of 15 bases. Germline V CDR1 and CDR2: LNHDA, SQIVND (reference sequence). The CDR3, as DNA: TGTGCCAGTAGTCCCGGGGTTGGGGCTTCCTACGAGCAGTACTTC. It specifies CASSPGVGASYEQYF.

V and J are TRBV30 and TRBJ2-3, with D hard to call. Germline loops: CDR1 GTSNPN, CDR2 SVGIG (reference sequence). The V and J ends lost 4 bases and 6 bases respectively, with 11 bases between them. The CDR3 length is 12 residues. CDR3 residues: CAWNSMADTQYF. CDR3 nucleotide sequence: TGTGCCTGGAATTCGATGGCGGATACGCAGTATTTT.

This clone was seen a handful of times. The CDR3 region has the DNA TGTGCCAGTAGTCGACAAGGGACAGGGGTTTATCCCCAGCATTTT. It yields the protein CASSRQGTGVYPQHF. The rearrangement joins TRBV19 to TRBJ1-5; 10 bases fit TRBD1. This CDR3 comprises 15 residues. CDR1 is LNHDA, CDR2 SQIVND, per germline (reference sequence). V lost 5 bases, J lost 10 bases, and 11 bases stayed unmatched.

This chain links TRBV15 with TRBJ1-1; D may be TRBD1 (6 bases). Germline V CDR1 and CDR2: LNHNV, YYDKDF (reference sequence). CDR3 length equals 14 residues. V was cut by 0 bases and J by 5 bases, with 10 bases left in between. The CDR3 loop reads CATSRDPDRTEAFF. CDR3 coding DNA: TGTGCCACCAGCAGAGATCCGGACAGAACTGAAGCTTTCTTT.

The chain joins TRBV5-8 to TRBJ2-5; 8 positions agree with TRBD2. J gave up 7 bases and V 4 bases, and 18 bases lay outside the gene matches. Germline CDR1 is SGHTS and CDR2 is YDEGEE. The CDR3 sequence is 17 residues long. CDR3 amino acids: CASSRTGGPLSGVTQYF. The CDR3 bases are TGTGCCAGCAGCAGAACGGGGGGGCCCCTAAGTGGGGTGACCCAGTACTTC. Full variable domain (rest looked up from reference TRBV5-8 and TRBJ2-5): EAGVTQSPTHLIKTRGQQATLRCSPISGHTSVYWYQQALGLGLQFLLWYDEGEERNRGNFPPRFSGRQFPNYSSELNVNALELEDSALYLCASSRTGGPLSGVTQYFGPGTRLLVL.

This clone came up once. The J gene is TRBJ2-7, the V gene TRBV5-4; TRBD1 matches 9 bases. Trimming at V came to 5 bases and at J to 3 bases, leaving 12 bases not matched to a gene. The CDR3 consists of 16 residues. The germline CDR1 and CDR2 sequences are SGHNT and YYREEE (reference sequence). CDR3 bases: TGTGCCAGCAGTCCTTTTCCGGGACAGGGAAACTACGAGCAGTACTTC. This translates into CASSPFPGQGNYEQYF.

This chain joins TRBV19 and TRBJ1-1; TRBD1 aligns across 8 bases. There are 17 residues in the CDR3. V trimming: 7 bases; J trimming: 7 bases; junction bases outside the gene matches: 20. Germline V gene sequence: CDR1 LNHDA, CDR2 SQIVND (reference sequence). CDR3 region: CASTTTRTGTTTFEAFF. The CDR3, as DNA: TGTGCCAGTACCACAACCCGGACAGGGACGACCACATTTGAAGCTTTCTTT.

V and J are TRBV13 and TRBJ2-1, with a weak D call TRBD2 (5 bases). CDR3 size: 17 residues. CDR1 and CDR2 from the germline V gene are PRHDT and FYEKMQ (reference sequence). V was shortened by 5 bases and J by 5 bases, with 22 bases between the two germline ends. The CDR3 DNA reads as TGTGCCAGCAGCCCAACCCCCCTCCGGGGTCAAAACAATGAGCAGTTCTTC. Protein: CASSPTPLRGQNNEQFF.

V and J are TRBV19 and TRBJ1-2; D gene unclear. CDR1 and CDR2 (germline): LNHDA, SQIVND (reference sequence). Trimming stripped 3 bases from V and 6 bases from J, with 11 bases between. The CDR3 contains 13 residues. The CDR3 region has the DNA TGTGCCAGTAGTATTGAGAGGTTTGATGGCTACACCTTC. Protein sequence: CASSIERFDGYTF.

The CDR3 DNA reads as TGCGCCAGCAGCCCTAATACGTACTCCTACGAGCAGTACTTC. This codes for CASSPNTYSYEQYF. The chain employs TRBV5-1 and TRBJ2-7; no firm D call. The V end was cut by 4 bases, the J end by 0 bases, with 11 bases between. CDR3 size: 14 residues. The germline V gene encodes CDR1 SGHRS and CDR2 YFSETQ.

The J gene is TRBJ1-1, the V gene TRBV7-9; D gene ambiguous. Looked up from germline, CDR1 is SEHNR and CDR2 is FQNEAQ (reference sequence). V gave up 5 bases and J gave up 1 base, with 11 bases separating them. This CDR3 contains 14 residues. The CDR3 reads CASSPIIGNTEAFF. DNA of the CDR3: TGTGCCAGCAGCCCCATCATTGGGAACACTGAAGCTTTCTTT.

Note on this clone: This sample also contains other DNA sequences that code for the same CDR3. The chain employs TRBV7-9 and TRBJ2-7, with TRBD2 identical over 11 bases. The junction had 1 base not matched to a gene; V was cut back by 3 bases and J by 3 bases. CDR1 is SEHNR and CDR2 is FQNEAQ in the germline V gene (reference sequence). The CDR3 has 14 residues. CDR3 in DNA: TGTGCCAGCAGCTTTCTAGCGGGGGGCTACGAGCAGTACTTC. Translation gives CASSFLAGGYEQYF.

The genes are TRBV29-1 and TRBJ2-1; D ambiguous. The CDR3 has 13 residues. Germline CDR1 reads SQVTM; CDR2 reads ANQGSEA. The germline V and J ends were trimmed by 0 bases and 7 bases, with 10 bases remaining between them. CDR3 protein: CSVEDWADNEQFF. As DNA, the CDR3 is TGCAGCGTTGAAGATTGGGCAGATAATGAGCAGTTCTTC.

The CDR3 region is CASSFGSRKDTQYF. CDR3 nucleotide sequence: TGCGCCAGCAGCTTCGGGAGTCGAAAAGATACGCAGTATTTT. This sequence joins TRBV5-1 and TRBJ2-3; a possible D gene is TRBD2 (6 bases). CDR3 size: 14 residues. Germline V gene sequence: CDR1 SGHRS, CDR2 YFSETQ. The V end lost 2 bases, the J end lost 5 bases, and 12 bases lay between the germline ends. Drawing the rest from reference TRBV5-1 and TRBJ2-3, the complete variable domain is KAGVTQTPRYLIKTRGQQVTLSCSPISGHRSVSWYQQTPGQGLQFLFEYFSETQRNKGNFPGRFSGRQFSNSRSEMNVSTLELGDSALYLCASSFGSRKDTQYFGPGTRLTVL.